This T cell receptor beta chain is from a study of beta chain features in type 1 diabetes. Reverse transcription of all isolated RNA meant that expressed TCRB transcripts were sequenced. TCRdb's table, derived via immunoSEQ multiplex PCR, lists solely in-frame clones and lacks some. This table has under 350,000 clones, around 7.3% appearing once. This clone was detected ten times or more. Antigen: not known. Study findings and constraints: Patients and controls would share equally any PCR tilt toward shorter templates. Insertion counts at VDJ junctions were lower in type 1 diabetes patients, who also showed more deletions there.

The V and J ends lost 1 base and 0 bases respectively, with 5 bases between them. Per the germline V gene, CDR1 is SEHNR and CDR2 is FQNEAQ (reference sequence). The CDR3 is 14 residues long. The clonotype comes from a young woman in good health. V and J are TRBV7-9 and TRBJ2-3; D gene ambiguous. Sequencing input: central memory CD4+ T cells from blood. The CDR3 region is CASSLGASTDTQYF. The CDR3 nucleotides are TGTGCCAGCAGCTTAGGGGCCAGCACAGATACGCAGTATTTT.